This TCR beta chain appears in the sequencing data of a study of T cell repertoires in cytomegalovirus infection. For the study at large: HLA-B-restricted CMV epitopes that are well studied were used alongside recently identified HLA-C-restricted ones. It can be stated that public TCR beta signatures indicated CMV infection as well as a matching HLA type. Study results and limitations: Dominant in the ex vivo response were TCR beta clonotypes restricted by HLA-C and specific for CMV. Cumulative frequency of public TCR beta families picked out carriers of CMV plus the relevant HLA.

TCRdb re-analysed the reads in MiXCR, keeping a single row per CDR3 protein. The sample lists roughly 310,000 distinct CDR3 sequences, approximately 32% occurring once. To note about this clonotype: What it binds is unknown.

This CDR3 region has 18 residues. Germline V CDR1 and CDR2: MNHEY, SVGAGI. The V end was cut by 6 bases, the J end by 4 bases, with 22 bases between. The sample consisted of cultured PBMCs, taken from culture after CMV antigen stimulation. The V call is TRBV6-5, the J call TRBJ1-6, with D tentatively TRBD1 (5 bases). This TCR came from a human donor in good health (CMV status not recorded). Some clones in this sample may be carry-over from other donors' samples. In nucleotides, the CDR3 is TGTGCCAGCAGACCCCTTCATCGGGGCTTGCATTATAATTCACCCCTCCACTTT. Protein product: CASRPLHRGLHYNSPLHF.